Listed below are T cell receptor beta chains from one sample, sequenced in a study of shared clonotypes between healthy human individuals. Sequenced by immunoSEQ multiplex PCR; TCRdb stores in-frame clones only, minus some. This sample carries about 470,000 clones, 70% to 80% of them seen once, and the ten largest clones take 13%. Sequencing input: PBMCs. The receptors come from a woman in her thirties or forties in good health. Some clones in this sample may be carry-over from other donors' samples. CDR3s include the opening cysteine and the closing phenylalanine or tryptophan. The D gene is left open where the match is weak. Size values are once, few and many counts, or a class for expanded clones, and some rows have none.

j_gene | v_gene | abundance | d_gene | CDR3aa | CDR3nt
TRBJ2-1 | TRBV7-2 | NA | TRBD2 | CASSRTSGLTYNEQFF | TGTGCCAGCAGCAGGACTAGCGGCCTGACCTACAATGAGCAGTTCTTC
TRBJ2-7 | TRBV29-1 | NA | TRBD2 | CSVGSGLAAYEQYF | TGCAGCGTTGGTAGTGGACTAGCGGCCTACGAGCAGTACTTC
TRBJ2-5 | TRBV5-4 | NA | TRBD1 | CASSLDPDRGGETQYF | TGTGCCAGCAGCTTGGATCCGGACAGGGGAGGGGAGACCCAGTACTTC
TRBJ1-3 | TRBV10-2 | few | NA | CASSERVNSGNTIYF | TGCGCCAGCAGTGAGAGAGTCAACTCTGGAAACACCATATATTTT
TRBJ1-5 | TRBV4-1 | NA | NA | CASSQVGRGGLQPQHF | TGCGCCAGCAGCCAAGTTGGGCGAGGGGGGCTTCAGCCCCAGCATTTT
TRBJ2-3 | TRBV9 | NA | NA | CASSVGGRHPTDTQYF | TGTGCCAGCAGCGTAGGAGGGAGACACCCCACAGATACGCAGTATTTT
TRBJ2-3 | TRBV7-3 | NA | NA | CASSSEGTDTQYF | TGTGCCAGCAGCTCCGAGGGCACAGATACGCAGTATTTT
TRBJ1-1 | TRBV2 | once | NA | CASMGWAGAEAFF | TGTGCCAGCATGGGGTGGGCCGGGGCTGAAGCTTTCTTT
TRBJ2-3 | TRBV10-3 | NA | NA | CAISESPADTQYF | TGTGCCATCAGTGAGTCTCCCGCAGATACGCAGTATTTT
TRBJ2-7 | TRBV18 | NA | TRBD1 | CASSPGTGDEQYF | TGTGCCAGCTCACCAGGGACAGGGGACGAGCAGTACTTC